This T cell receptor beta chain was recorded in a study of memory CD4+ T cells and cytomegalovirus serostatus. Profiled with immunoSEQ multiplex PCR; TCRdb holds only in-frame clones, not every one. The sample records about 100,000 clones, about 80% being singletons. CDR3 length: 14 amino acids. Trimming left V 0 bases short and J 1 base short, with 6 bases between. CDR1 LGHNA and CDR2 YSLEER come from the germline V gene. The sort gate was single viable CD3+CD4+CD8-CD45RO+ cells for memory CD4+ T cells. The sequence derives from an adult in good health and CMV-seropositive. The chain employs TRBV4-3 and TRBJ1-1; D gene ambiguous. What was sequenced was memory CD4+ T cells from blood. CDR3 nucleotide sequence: TGCGCCAGCAGCCAAGACAGAAGGAACACTGAAGCTTTCTTT. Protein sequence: CASSQDRRNTEAFF.